This is a list of T cell receptor beta chains from one sample in a study of cytomegalovirus exposure and HLA in healthy donors. Profiling relied on immunoSEQ multiplex PCR, and the TCRdb table lists in-frame clones only, not all of them. The sample includes roughly 150,000 clones, roughly 80% of them seen just once. The sequenced sample was PBMCs. These receptors were taken from a man in his thirties or forties in good health and CMV-seronegative. CDR3s leave out the opening cysteine and the closing phenylalanine or tryptophan. Each record gives: CDR3 protein, J gene, V gene, D gene. The D gene is left open where the match is weak.

ASSRDRDETQY	TRBJ2-5	TRBV2	TRBD1
ASSPGGTNTEAF	TRBJ1-1	TRBV5-1	TRBD1
ASSPSRTATNEKLF	TRBJ1-4	TRBV18	.
ASSFLGHQYQETQY	TRBJ2-5	TRBV27	.
ASSLALASGADTEAF	TRBJ1-1	TRBV5-4	.
ASSTTRPYEQY	TRBJ2-7	TRBV11-1	.
ASSPLGRASSYNEQF	TRBJ2-1	TRBV7-8	TRBD2
ASSFGGSEAF	TRBJ1-1	TRBV11-3	.
ASSLLTDTQY	TRBJ2-3	TRBV28	.
ASSPQQGGNQPQH	TRBJ1-5	TRBV18	.
ASSEARVETQY	TRBJ2-5	TRBV6-1	.
ASSLAGGPGYEQY	TRBJ2-7	TRBV27	TRBD2
ASSLSIGQASYEQY	TRBJ2-7	TRBV27	TRBD1
ASGGTHSGANVLT	TRBJ2-6	TRBV28	.
ASASGSYNEQF	TRBJ2-1	TRBV7-3	.
ASRDSGEETQY	TRBJ2-5	TRBV5-5	.